A selection of T cell receptor beta chains follows, all from one sample in a study of T-cell memory formation after mild COVID-19. One entry per CDR3 protein, called by TCRdb with MiXCR from the 5' RACE reads. The repertoire holds a few hundred thousand distinct CDR3 sequences, with 14% as singletons. Material for sequencing was PBMCs or a T cell subset sorted from them (not recorded which). The receptors were sampled from a young man who had mild COVID-19 (a few samples of this study predate the infection). Cell type and time point are not known. CDR3s include the opening cysteine and the closing phenylalanine or tryptophan. The D gene is left open where the match is weak. Rows may omit the clone size; those that give it use once, few, many or a size class.

>few|TRBJ1-2|TRBV12-3/TRBV12-4|TRBD1|13
TGTGCCAGCAGTCAGACAGGGACCTATGGCTACACCTTC
CASSQTGTYGYTF
>NA|TRBJ1-2|TRBV7-2|NA|15
TGTGCCAGCAGCTTAAGGGGGGGAGGTGGCTATGGCTACACCTTC
CASSLRGGGGYGYTF
>NA|TRBJ1-2|TRBV21-1|NA|17
TGTGCCACCTGCGTCAGGACAGGGGCAAAAGACTTGCGGGGCTACACCTTC
CATCVRTGAKDLRGYTF
>few|TRBJ2-2|TRBV7-9|NA|15
TGTGCCAGCAGCTTAGATGGACCAAGCACCGGGGAGCTGTTTTTT
CASSLDGPSTGELFF
>few|TRBJ1-1|TRBV10-3|NA|13
TGTGCCATCAGAAGAAGGACGGTTGTCGGCGCTTTCTTT
CAIRRRTVVGAFF
>few|TRBJ2-5|TRBV5-1|NA|16
TGCGCCAGCAGCGGGGGGACAGCGCCCCTACAAGAGACCCAGTACTTC
CASSGGTAPLQETQYF
>NA|TRBJ2-5|TRBV20-1|TRBD2|13
TGCAGTGCCCTGACGGGGGGGGCTGAGACCCAGTACTTC
CSALTGGAETQYF
>NA|TRBJ1-5|TRBV27|NA|15
TGTGCCAGCAGTCTATCAGGGTTAGGTCGTCAGCCCCAGCATTTT
CASSLSGLGRQPQHF
>many|TRBJ1-2|TRBV5-1|TRBD1|14
TGCGCCAGCAGCCCATCAGGGGGGGACTATGGCTACACCTTC
CASSPSGGDYGYTF
>NA|TRBJ2-7|TRBV6-5|NA|12
TGTGCCAGTAGAGGGGGAGGCTACGAGCAGTACTTC
CASRGGGYEQYF
>NA|TRBJ2-1|TRBV18|NA|15
TGTGCCAGCTCACCACTCACGGGGCCCTACAATGAGCAGTTCTTC
CASSPLTGPYNEQFF
>NA|TRBJ2-5|TRBV7-3|TRBD2|13
TGTGCCAGCGCCTGGGGGGGCCAAGAGACCCAGTACTTC
CASAWGGQETQYF
>NA|TRBJ1-5|TRBV9|NA|13
TGTGCCAGCAGTGGGGAAAGCAATCAGCCCCAGCATTTT
CASSGESNQPQHF
>NA|TRBJ1-5|TRBV19|NA|13
TGTGCCAGTAGTATAGTCAGGGGCGAGCCCCAGCATTTT
CASSIVRGEPQHF
>NA|TRBJ2-1|TRBV20-1|NA|11
TGCAGTGCTAGAGATTGGGGTGAGCAGTTCTTC
CSARDWGEQFF
>NA|TRBJ2-6|TRBV15|NA|14
TGTGCCACCAGCTTGACCTCTGGGGCCAACGTCCTGACTTTC
CATSLTSGANVLTF